This T cell receptor beta chain was found in a study of blood T cell repertoires in COVID-19. Study-level information: T cells, B-cell-depleted T cells, or PBMCs supplied cDNA or gDNA.

The germline gives CDR1 LNHDA, CDR2 SQIVND (reference sequence). This CDR3 spans 16 amino acids. V was pared by 5 bases and J by 6 bases, with 6 bases of the junction left unmatched. The protocol was immunoSEQ multiplex PCR, while the TCRdb copy is restricted to in-frame clones and leaves out a portion. This sample has 83,000 or so clones, with more than 75% found just once. The genes are TRBV19 and TRBJ2-1; 14 nucleotides agree with TRBD2. This sequence was found in a man at least 80 years old with active or convalescent COVID-19. The sample comprised peripheral blood. Written as DNA, the CDR3 is TGTGCCAGTAGTGCCAGGGGACTAGCGGGAGCCAATGAGCAGTTCTTC. It is translated as CASSARGLAGANEQFF. Full variable domain (outside the CDR3, taken from reference TRBV19 and TRBJ2-1): DGGITQSPKYLFRKEGQNVTLSCEQNLNHDAMYWYRQDPGQGLRLIYYSQIVNDFQKGDIAEGYSVSREKKESFPLTVTSAQKNPTAFYLCASSARGLAGANEQFFGPGTRLTVL.